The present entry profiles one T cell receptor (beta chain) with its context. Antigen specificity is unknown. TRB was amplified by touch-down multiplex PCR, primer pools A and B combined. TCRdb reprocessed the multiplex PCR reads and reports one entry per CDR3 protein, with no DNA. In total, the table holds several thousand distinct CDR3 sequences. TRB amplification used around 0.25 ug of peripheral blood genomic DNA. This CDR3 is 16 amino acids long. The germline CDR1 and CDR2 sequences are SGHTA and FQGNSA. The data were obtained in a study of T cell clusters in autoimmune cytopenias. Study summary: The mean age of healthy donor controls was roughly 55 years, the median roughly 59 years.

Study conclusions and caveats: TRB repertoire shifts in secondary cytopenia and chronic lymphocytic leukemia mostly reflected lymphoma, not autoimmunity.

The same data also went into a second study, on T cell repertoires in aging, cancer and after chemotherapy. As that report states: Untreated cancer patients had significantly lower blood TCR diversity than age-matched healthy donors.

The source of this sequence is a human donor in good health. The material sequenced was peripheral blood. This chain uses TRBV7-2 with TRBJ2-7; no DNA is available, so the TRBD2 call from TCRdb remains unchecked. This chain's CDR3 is CASSLSLAGSSYEQYF. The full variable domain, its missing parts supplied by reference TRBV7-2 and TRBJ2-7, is GAGVSQSPSNKVTEKGKDVELRCDPISGHTALYWYRQSLGQGLEFLIYFQGNSAPDKSGLPSDRFSAERTGGSVSTLTIQRTQQEDSAVYLCASSLSLAGSSYEQYFGPGTRLTVT.